This T cell receptor beta chain was captured by sequencing in a study of CD8 T cells in Susac syndrome. Across the study: Clinically active disease was present in five or six of the sequenced Susac syndrome patients. Roughly 8 of these patients were in remission. Blood was drawn from patients with Susac syndrome. At that point, they were therapy-naive, on corticosteroids, or on intravenous immunoglobulin alone.

Sequencing of TCR beta was performed on blood CD8+ T cells and on blood CD4+ T cells. The CD8+ and CD4+ T cells were isolated magnetically using a negative isolation approach, whereas the TEMRA cells were enriched by FACS. Germline V lookup: CDR1 SEHNR, CDR2 FQNEAQ (reference sequence). The V end was cut by 7 bases, the J end by 8 bases, with 14 bases between. CDR3 length: 12 residues. When the RNA was reverse transcribed, random hexamers were used with an input of about 0.45 to 1 ug. One entry per CDR3 protein, called by TCRdb with MiXCR from the immunoSEQ multiplex PCR reads. The sample yields about 140,000 distinct CDR3 sequences, 85% to 95% seen once.

The chain has TRBV7-9 and TRBJ1-2, with D unclear. The sequenced sample was CD8+ T cells from PBMCs. This TCR derives from a human donor with Susac syndrome. CDR3 sequence reads: CASTEAVYGYTF. The CDR3 nucleotides are TGTGCCAGCACCGAGGCCGTTTACGGCTACACCTTC. Looking up the rest from reference TRBV7-9 and TRBJ1-2 gives the full variable domain: DTGVSQNPRHKITKRGQNVTFRCDPISEHNRLYWYRQTLGQGPEFLTYFQNEAQLEKSRLLSDRFSAERPKGSFSTLEIQRTEQGDSAMYLCASTEAVYGYTFGSGTRLTVV.